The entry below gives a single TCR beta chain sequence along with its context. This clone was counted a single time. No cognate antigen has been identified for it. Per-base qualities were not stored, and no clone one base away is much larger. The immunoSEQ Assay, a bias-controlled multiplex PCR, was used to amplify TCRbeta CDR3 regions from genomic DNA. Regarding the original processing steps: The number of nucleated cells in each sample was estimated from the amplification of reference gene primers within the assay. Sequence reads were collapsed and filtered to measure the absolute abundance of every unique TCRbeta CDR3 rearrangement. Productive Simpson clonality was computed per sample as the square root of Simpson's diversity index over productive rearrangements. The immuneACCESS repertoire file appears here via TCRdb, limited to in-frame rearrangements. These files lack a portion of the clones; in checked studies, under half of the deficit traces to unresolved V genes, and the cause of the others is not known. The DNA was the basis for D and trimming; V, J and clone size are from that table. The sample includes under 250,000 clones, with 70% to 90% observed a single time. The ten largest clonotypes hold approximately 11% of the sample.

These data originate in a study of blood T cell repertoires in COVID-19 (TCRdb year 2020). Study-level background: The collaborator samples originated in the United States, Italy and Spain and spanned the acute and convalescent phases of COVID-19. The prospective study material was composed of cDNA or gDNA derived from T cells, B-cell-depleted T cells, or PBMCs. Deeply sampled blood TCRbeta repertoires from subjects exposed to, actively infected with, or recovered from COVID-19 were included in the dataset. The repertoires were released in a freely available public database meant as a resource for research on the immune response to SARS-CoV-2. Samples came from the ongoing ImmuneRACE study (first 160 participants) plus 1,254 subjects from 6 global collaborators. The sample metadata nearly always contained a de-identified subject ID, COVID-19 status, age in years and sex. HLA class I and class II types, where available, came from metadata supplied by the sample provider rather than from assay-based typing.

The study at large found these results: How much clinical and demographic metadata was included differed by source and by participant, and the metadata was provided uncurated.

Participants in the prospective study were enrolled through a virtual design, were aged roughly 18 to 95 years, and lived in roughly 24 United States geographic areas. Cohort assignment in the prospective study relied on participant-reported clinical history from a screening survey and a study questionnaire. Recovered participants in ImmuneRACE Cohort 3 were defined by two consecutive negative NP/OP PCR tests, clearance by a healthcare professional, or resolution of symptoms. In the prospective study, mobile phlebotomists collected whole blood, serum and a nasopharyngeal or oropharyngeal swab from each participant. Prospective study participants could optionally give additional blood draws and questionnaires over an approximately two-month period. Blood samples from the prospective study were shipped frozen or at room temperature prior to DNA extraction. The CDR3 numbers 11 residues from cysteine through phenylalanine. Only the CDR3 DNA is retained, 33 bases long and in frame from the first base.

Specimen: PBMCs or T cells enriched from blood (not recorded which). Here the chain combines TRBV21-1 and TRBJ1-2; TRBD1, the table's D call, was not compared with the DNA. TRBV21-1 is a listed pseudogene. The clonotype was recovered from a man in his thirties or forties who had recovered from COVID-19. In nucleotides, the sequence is TGTGCCAGCAGCCGACAATATGGCTACACCTTC. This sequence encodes CASSRQYGYTF.